The entry below gives a single T cell receptor (beta chain) sequence along with its context. Using immunoSEQ multiplex PCR, the repertoire was profiled, and TCRdb retains in-frame clones only, with some absent. The sample holds about 440,000 clones, 85% to 90% seen once. This specimen comes from a study of blood T cell repertoires in COVID-19. Across the whole study: COVID-19 samples collected from the United States, Italy and Spain covered acute and convalescent phases.

The CDR3 runs to 17 residues. V was clipped by 2 bases and J by 6 bases; unmatched bases: 9. The germline CDR1 and CDR2 sequences are SNHLY and FYNNEI. The sample taken for sequencing was peripheral blood. This clonotype originated in a woman in her 30s with acute or convalescent COVID-19. This chain connects TRBV2 to TRBJ2-7, with 14 positions matching TRBD2. DNA of the CDR3: TGTGCCAGCAGTGAACTTGGACTAGCGGGGGGACCGGGCGAGCAGTACTTC. This translates into CASSELGLAGGPGEQYF.